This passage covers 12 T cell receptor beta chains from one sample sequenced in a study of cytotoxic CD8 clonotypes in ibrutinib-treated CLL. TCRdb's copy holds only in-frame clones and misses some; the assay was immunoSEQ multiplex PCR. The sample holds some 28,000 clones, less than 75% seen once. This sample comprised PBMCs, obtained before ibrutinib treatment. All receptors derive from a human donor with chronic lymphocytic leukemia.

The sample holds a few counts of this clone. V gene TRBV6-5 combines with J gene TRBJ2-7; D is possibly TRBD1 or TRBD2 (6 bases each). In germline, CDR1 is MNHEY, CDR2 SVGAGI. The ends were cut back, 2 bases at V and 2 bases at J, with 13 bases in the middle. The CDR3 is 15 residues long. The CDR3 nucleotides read TGTGCCAGCAGTTACGGGGGCGGGACTCCCTACGAGCAGTACTTC. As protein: CASSYGGGTPYEQYF.

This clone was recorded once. The CDR3: CASSRRNRLAGFDEQFF. The CDR3 region has the DNA TGCGCCAGCAGCCGCCGAAACCGACTAGCGGGATTCGATGAGCAGTTCTTC. The rearrangement links TRBV5-1 to TRBJ2-1; 11 bases agree with TRBD2. Germline assignment: CDR1 SGHRS and CDR2 YFSETQ. The CDR3 length is 17 residues. Trimming at V came to 4 bases and at J to 8 bases, leaving 14 bases not matched to a gene.

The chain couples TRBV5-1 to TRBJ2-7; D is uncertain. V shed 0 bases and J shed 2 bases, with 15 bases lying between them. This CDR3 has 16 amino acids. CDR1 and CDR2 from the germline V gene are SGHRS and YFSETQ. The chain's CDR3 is CASSLVGTSLTYEQYF. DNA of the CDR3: TGCGCCAGCAGCTTGGTCGGCACATCCCTCACCTACGAGCAGTACTTC.

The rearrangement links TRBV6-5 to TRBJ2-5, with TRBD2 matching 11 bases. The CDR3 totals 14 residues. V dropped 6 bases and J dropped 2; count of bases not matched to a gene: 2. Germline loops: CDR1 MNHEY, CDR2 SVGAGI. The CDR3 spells CASRRLAGQETQYF. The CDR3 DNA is TGTGCCAGCAGGCGACTAGCGGGGCAAGAGACCCAGTACTTC.

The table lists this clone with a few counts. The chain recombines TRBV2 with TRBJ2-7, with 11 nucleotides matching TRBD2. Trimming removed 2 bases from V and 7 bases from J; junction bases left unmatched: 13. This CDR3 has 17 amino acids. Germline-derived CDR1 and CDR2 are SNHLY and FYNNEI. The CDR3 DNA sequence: TGTGCCAGCAGTGAAAAGGTCCTACTAGCGGGAGAGGGGGAGCAGTACTTC. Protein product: CASSEKVLLAGEGEQYF.

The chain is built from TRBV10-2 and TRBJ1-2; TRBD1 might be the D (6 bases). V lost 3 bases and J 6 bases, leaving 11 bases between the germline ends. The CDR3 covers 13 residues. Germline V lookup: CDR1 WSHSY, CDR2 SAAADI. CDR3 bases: TGCGCCAGCAGTGATCCGGGGGCCGATGGCTACACCTTC. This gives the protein CASSDPGADGYTF.

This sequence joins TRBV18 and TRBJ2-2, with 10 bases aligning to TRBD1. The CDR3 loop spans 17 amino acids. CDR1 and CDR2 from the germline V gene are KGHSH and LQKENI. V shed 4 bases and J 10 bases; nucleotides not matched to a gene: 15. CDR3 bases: TGTGCCAGCTCACGACCGGGACAGGGGCCAGCGGGCTTGGAGCTGTTTTTT. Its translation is CASSRPGQGPAGLELFF. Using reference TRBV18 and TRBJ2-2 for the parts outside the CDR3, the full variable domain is NAGVMQNPRHLVRRRGQEARLRCSPMKGHSHVYWYRQLPEEGLKFMVYLQKENIIDESGMPKERFSAEFPKEGPSILRIQQVVRGDSAAYFCASSRPGQGPAGLELFFGEGSRLTVL.

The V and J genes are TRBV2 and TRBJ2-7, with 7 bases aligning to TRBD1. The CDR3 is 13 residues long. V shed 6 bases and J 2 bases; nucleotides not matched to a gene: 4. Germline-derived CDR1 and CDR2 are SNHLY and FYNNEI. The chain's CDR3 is CASSRDSTYEQYF. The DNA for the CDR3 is TGTGCCAGCAGCCGGGACAGTACCTACGAGCAGTACTTC. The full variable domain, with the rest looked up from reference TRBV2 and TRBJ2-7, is EPEVTQTPSHQVTQMGQEVILRCVPISNHLYFYWYRQILGQKVEFLVSFYNNEISEKSEIFDDQFSVERPDGSNFTLKIRSTKLEDSAMYFCASSRDSTYEQYFGPGTRLTVT.

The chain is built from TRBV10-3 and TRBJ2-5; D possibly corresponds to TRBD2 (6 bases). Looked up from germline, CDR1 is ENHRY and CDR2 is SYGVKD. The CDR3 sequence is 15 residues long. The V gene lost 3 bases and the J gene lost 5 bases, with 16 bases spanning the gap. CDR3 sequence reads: CAISEGGEGGETQYF. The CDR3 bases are TGTGCCATCAGTGAAGGAGGGGAAGGTGGTGAGACCCAGTACTTC.

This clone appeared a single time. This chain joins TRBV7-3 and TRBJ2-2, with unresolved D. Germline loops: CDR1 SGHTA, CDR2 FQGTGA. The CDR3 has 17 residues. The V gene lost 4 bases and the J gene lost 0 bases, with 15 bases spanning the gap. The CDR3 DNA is TGTGCCAGCAGCTCTCATTCAATGGGTTCGAACACCGGGGAGCTGTTTTTT. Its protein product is CASSSHSMGSNTGELFF.

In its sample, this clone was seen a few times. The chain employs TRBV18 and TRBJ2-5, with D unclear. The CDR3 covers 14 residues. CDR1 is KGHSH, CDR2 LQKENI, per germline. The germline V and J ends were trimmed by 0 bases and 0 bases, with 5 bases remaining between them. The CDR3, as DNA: TGTGCCAGCTCACCACCCTCGTACCAAGAGACCCAGTACTTC. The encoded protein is CASSPPSYQETQYF.

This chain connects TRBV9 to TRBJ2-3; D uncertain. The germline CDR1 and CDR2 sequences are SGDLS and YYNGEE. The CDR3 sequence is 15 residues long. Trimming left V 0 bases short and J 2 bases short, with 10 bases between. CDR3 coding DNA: TGTGCCAGCAGCGTAGAGGGCAGGCTCACAGATACGCAGTATTTT. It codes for CASSVEGRLTDTQYF.